The present T cell receptor beta chain was sequenced within a study of blood T cell repertoires in COVID-19. Study summary: The United States, Italy and Spain supplied acute and convalescent COVID-19 samples.

All enrollees were roughly 18 to 95 years old and from around 25 US areas. Some clones are missing from TCRdb's copy, which holds only in-frame ones; the method was immunoSEQ multiplex PCR. In the table there are approximately 240,000 clones, around 90% of which are singletons. This CDR3 region has 15 residues. Trimming removed 5 bases from V and 8 bases from J; junction bases left unmatched: 6. The germline gives CDR1 SGHTA, CDR2 FQGNSA. Material: PBMCs or T cells enriched from blood (not recorded which). The chain is built from TRBV7-2 and TRBJ2-1; 13 bases align to TRBD2. The sequence came from a young woman who had recovered from COVID-19. In nucleotides, the CDR3 is TGTGCCAGCAGCAGACCGGGACTAGCGGGATATGAGCAGTTCTTC. Encoded protein: CASSRPGLAGYEQFF. The variable domain in full, completed from reference TRBV7-2 and TRBJ2-1, reads GAGVSQSPSNKVTEKGKDVELRCDPISGHTALYWYRQSLGQGLEFLIYFQGNSAPDKSGLPSDRFSAERTGGSVSTLTIQRTQQEDSAVYLCASSRPGLAGYEQFFGPGTRLTVL.